These 11 T cell receptor beta chains were sequenced from one sample in a study of T cell repertoires in breast cancer. During the second nested PCR, blocking oligonucleotides suppressed genes that were not paired. TCRdb redid the calling of the emulsion pairing reads with MiXCR, one entry per CDR3 protein. The top ten hold roughly 60% of the sample, which has roughly 40,000 distinct CDR3 sequences, under 60% seen once. An expanded emulsion RT-PCR with primers for all TCR V genes paired CD8+ T cell chains. Sequences were obtained from CD8+ T cells. These receptors all come from a pool of human donors with breast cancer or a healthy control (not recorded which).

V is TRBV11-2 and J is TRBJ2-2; the D is unclear. Germline V gene sequence: CDR1 SGHAT, CDR2 FQNNGV. V lost 5 bases to trimming and J lost 7 bases, with 11 bases between them. CDR3 length: 13 amino acids. CDR3 in amino acids: CASSRRVDGELFF. CDR3 DNA sequence: TGTGCCAGCAGCCGACGGGTAGACGGGGAGCTGTTTTTT.

CDR3 sequence reads: CASKGREFYNEQFF. Here the CDR3 DNA reads TGTGCCAGCAAGGGCAGGGAATTCTACAATGAGCAGTTCTTC. The J gene is TRBJ2-1, the V gene TRBV6-1; D is perhaps TRBD1 (5 bases). The CDR3 is 14 amino acids. V shed 7 bases and J shed 3 bases, with 13 bases lying between them. Germline V lookup: CDR1 MNHNS, CDR2 SASEGT.

This clonotype has a handful of counts. The chain links TRBV6-5 to TRBJ2-1; 9 nucleotides align to TRBD2. V trimming: 2 bases; J trimming: 9 bases; junction bases outside the gene matches: 8. Germline V gives CDR1 MNHEY, CDR2 SVGAGI. The CDR3 sequence is 15 residues long. CDR3 sequence reads: CASSYMREGRGEQFF. The CDR3 bases are TGTGCCAGCAGTTACATGCGGGAGGGCCGGGGTGAGCAGTTCTTC.

The chain uses TRBV14 and TRBJ1-5, with a possible D match to TRBD1 (5 bases). CDR1 and CDR2 (germline): SGHDN, FVKESK. V was trimmed by 3 bases and J by 2 bases, leaving 26 bases between them. CDR3 length: 20 residues. The CDR3 region is CASSQGGDLAPRRRNQPQHF. The CDR3 nucleotides are TGTGCCAGCAGCCAGGGAGGGGACCTAGCCCCCCGGCGTCGCAATCAGCCCCAGCATTTT.

Comment on this clonotype: Germline and junction disagree at one end, which may indicate a read error. The rearrangement links TRBV18 to TRBJ1-1; D might be TRBD1 (5 bases). Germline V gene lookup returns CDR1 KGHSH and CDR2 LQKENI. This CDR3 is built from 14 residues. The CDR3 spells CASSPFREDTKAFF. In nucleotides, the CDR3 is TGTGCCAGCTCACCATTTAGAGAGGACACTAAAGCTTTCTTT.

The V call is TRBV12-3 or TRBV12-4, the J call TRBJ2-5; 8 bases agree with TRBD1. This CDR3 region has 15 residues. Losses at the gene ends were 5 bases for V and 4 bases for J; bases not matched to a gene: 9. The CDR3 DNA reads as TGTGCCAGCAGTCATGGACAGGGAATGGGAGAGACCCAGTACTTC. Translated, it gives CASSHGQGMGETQYF.

The CDR3 nucleotides are TGTGCCAGCAGCGTAGAGAGGGACTCAGATACGCAGTATTTT. Translated, it gives CASSVERDSDTQYF. The chain is built from TRBV9 and TRBJ2-3; possibly TRBD2 for D (6 bases). The germline V and J ends were trimmed by 0 bases and 4 bases, with 9 bases remaining between them. The germline V gene encodes CDR1 SGDLS and CDR2 YYNGEE. This CDR3 contains 14 residues.

This clonotype appeared many times. The chain combines TRBV20-1 with TRBJ2-7; perhaps TRBD1 as D (5 bases). With 3 bases removed from V and 10 bases from J, the gap between germline ends came to 10 bases. The CDR3 runs 10 residues. Germline loops: CDR1 DFQATT, CDR2 SNEGSKA (reference sequence). The CDR3 region has the DNA TGCAGTGCTAGCAGGGATATACAGTACTTC. It codes for CSASRDIQYF.

This clonotype was counted a few times. V is TRBV29-1 and J is TRBJ2-7, with 13 bases matching TRBD2. The CDR3 loop spans 14 amino acids. The trim removed 6 bases at V and 5 bases at J, leaving 7 bases unmatched. Looked up from germline, CDR1 is SQVTM and CDR2 is ANQGSEA. This CDR3 is CSVGTSGRVDEQYF. The CDR3 DNA follows: TGCAGCGTGGGTACTAGCGGGAGGGTCGACGAGCAGTACTTC.

This clonotype was seen only a few times. The V and J genes are TRBV2 and TRBJ2-5; D unclear. The ends were cut back, 4 bases at V and 5 bases at J, with 14 bases in the middle. Germline V CDR1 and CDR2: SNHLY, FYNNEI. CDR3 length: 14 amino acids. The CDR3 nucleotides read TGTGCCAGCAGTGTATCGGCGGTGAGGGAGACCCAGTACTTC. It specifies CASSVSAVRETQYF.

This clonotype occurred a few times. The rearrangement links TRBV20-1 to TRBJ1-1; D is unresolved. Trimming took 3 bases from V and 5 from J, leaving 10 bases between them. CDR1 is DFQATT and CDR2 is SNEGSKA in the germline V gene (reference sequence). The CDR3 loop spans 12 amino acids. The CDR3 reads CSASAPKTEAFF. The CDR3, as DNA: TGCAGTGCTAGCGCCCCGAAGACTGAAGCTTTCTTT.